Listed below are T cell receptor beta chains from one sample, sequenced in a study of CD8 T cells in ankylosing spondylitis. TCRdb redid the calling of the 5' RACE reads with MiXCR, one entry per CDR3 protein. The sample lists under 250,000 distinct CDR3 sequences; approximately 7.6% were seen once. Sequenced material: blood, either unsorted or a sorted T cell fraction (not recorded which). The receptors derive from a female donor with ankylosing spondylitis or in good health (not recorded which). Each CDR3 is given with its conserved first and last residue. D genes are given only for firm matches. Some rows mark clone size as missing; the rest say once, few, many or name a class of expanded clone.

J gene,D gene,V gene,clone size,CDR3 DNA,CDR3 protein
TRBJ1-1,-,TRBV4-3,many,TGCGCCAGCAGCCAAGATCCCCAGGGTGGCTGGAACACTGAAGCTTTCTTT,CASSQDPQGGWNTEAFF
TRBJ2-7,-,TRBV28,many,TGTGCCAGCAGTTCACCCGGCGACCCTTACGAGCAGTACTTC,CASSSPGDPYEQYF
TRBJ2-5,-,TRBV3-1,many,TGTGCCAGCAGCACGCTAGGAGGCGAGACCCAGTACTTC,CASSTLGGETQYF
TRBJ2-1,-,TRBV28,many,TGTGCCAGCCATTCAATCAGTGGTTACAATGAGCAGTTCTTC,CASHSISGYNEQFF
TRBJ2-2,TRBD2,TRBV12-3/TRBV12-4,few,TGTGCCAGCAGTCCCGCCAGACTAGCGGGAACGGACGGGGAGCTGTTTTTT,CASSPARLAGTDGELFF
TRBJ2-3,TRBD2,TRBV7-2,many,TGTGCCAGCCTAACTAGCGGGAAGTACACAGATACGCAGTATTTT,CASLTSGKYTDTQYF
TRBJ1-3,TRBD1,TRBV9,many,TGTGCCAGCAGCGTAGCTCTGCAGGGGGCTACTGGAAACACCATATATTTT,CASSVALQGATGNTIYF
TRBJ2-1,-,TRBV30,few,TGTGCCTGGAACCAGGCCAATGAGCAGTTCTTC,CAWNQANEQFF
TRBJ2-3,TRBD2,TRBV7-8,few,TGTGCCAGCAGCTTAGGCCGTGGACTAGCGGGAGACACAGATACGCAGTATTTT,CASSLGRGLAGDTDTQYF
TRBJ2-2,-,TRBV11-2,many,TGTGCCAGCAGCTTAGGGGGATACACCGGGGAGCTGTTTTTT,CASSLGGYTGELFF
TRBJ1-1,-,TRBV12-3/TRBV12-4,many,TGTGCCAGCAGTCCCGTAGGGTTGAACACTGAAGCTTTCTTT,CASSPVGLNTEAFF
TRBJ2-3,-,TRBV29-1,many,TGCAGCGTTGAGGGGGCAGGGGGCACAGATACGCAGTATTTT,CSVEGAGGTDTQYF
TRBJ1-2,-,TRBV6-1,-,TGTGCCAGCACCATACAGGCGGGTCCTAGTGAGGGCTACACCTTC,CASTIQAGPSEGYTF
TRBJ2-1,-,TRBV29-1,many,TGCAGCGGGGTAGAGGGGGCGGGGGTTGAGCAGTTCTTC,CSGVEGAGVEQFF
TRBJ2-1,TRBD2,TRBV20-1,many,TGCAGTGCTAAGACTAGCGGAGAATCCTACAATGAGCAGTTCTTC,CSAKTSGESYNEQFF
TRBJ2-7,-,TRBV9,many,TGTGCCAGCAGCGCGAATGATGGATACGAGCAGTACTTC,CASSANDGYEQYF
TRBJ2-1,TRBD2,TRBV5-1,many,TGCGCCAGCAGCTTCACTAGCGGGAGAGAGCAGTTCTTC,CASSFTSGREQFF
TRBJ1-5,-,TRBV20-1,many,TGCAGTGCTACCCGACGGACGGCAAGCAATCAGCCCCAGCATTTT,CSATRRTASNQPQHF
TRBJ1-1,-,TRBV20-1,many,TGCAGTGCTTCCGTGACTGAAGCTTTCTTT,CSASVTEAFF
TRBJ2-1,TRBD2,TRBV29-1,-,TGCAGCGTTCGCCCGACTAGCGGGAGAGGTGAGCAGTTCTTC,CSVRPTSGRGEQFF
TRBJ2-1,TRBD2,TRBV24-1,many,TGTGCCACCAGTGATTCCCTAGCGGACACCTACAATGAGCAGTTCTTC,CATSDSLADTYNEQFF
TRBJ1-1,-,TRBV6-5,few,TGTGCCAGCAGTTACTCGAGTCCCCCAAAAGGAAACACTGAAGCTTTCTTT,CASSYSSPPKGNTEAFF
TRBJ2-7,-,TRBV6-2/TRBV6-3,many,TGTGCCAGCGCGAACCGGGGACTTGAGCAGTACTTC,CASANRGLEQYF
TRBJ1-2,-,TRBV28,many,TGTGCCAGCACTTTATCGCCGGGCCGGGCGCGGGGCTACACCTTC,CASTLSPGRARGYTF
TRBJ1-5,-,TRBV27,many,TGTGCCAGCAGTCCTATCTCCGGACGTAATCAGCCCCAGCATTTT,CASSPISGRNQPQHF
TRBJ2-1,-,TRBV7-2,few,TGTGCCAGCACCCTAACGGGGCGGGATCACTACAATGAGCAGTTCTTC,CASTLTGRDHYNEQFF
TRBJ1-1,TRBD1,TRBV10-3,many,TGTGCCACCGGTCGTTCGGGACAGGGGAACACTGAAGCTTTCTTT,CATGRSGQGNTEAFF
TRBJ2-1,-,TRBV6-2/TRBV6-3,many,TGTGCCAGCAGTCCCGCGGGCTCCTACAATGAGCAGTTCTTC,CASSPAGSYNEQFF
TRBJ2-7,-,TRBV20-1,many,TGCAGTGCTCCGAGGGCGGACTTTTCCTCCTACGAGCAGTACTTC,CSAPRADFSSYEQYF
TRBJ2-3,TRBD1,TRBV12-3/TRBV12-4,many,TGTGCCAGCAGTAGGACAGGGAGCACAGATACGCAGTATTTT,CASSRTGSTDTQYF
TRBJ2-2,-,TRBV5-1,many,TGCGCCAGCCCCCTTGGAAACGGGGAGCTGTTTTTT,CASPLGNGELFF
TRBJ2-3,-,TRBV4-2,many,TGTGCCAGCAGCCCAGGTTTTCCGGATACGCAGTATTTT,CASSPGFPDTQYF